The rows below give T cell receptor beta chains drawn from one sample of a study of CD4 and CD8 cells across lung adenocarcinoma regions. TCRdb fed the PCR reads into MiXCR, producing one record per CDR3 protein. The repertoire holds about 20,000 distinct CDR3 sequences, with less than 65% as singletons. What was sequenced was CD8+ T cells from the center of a lung tumor. The origin of the receptors is a female donor with lung adenocarcinoma. The CD4 and CD8 labels of this study may be unreliable. CDR3s include the opening cysteine and the closing phenylalanine or tryptophan. D genes are given only for firm matches. Size values are once, few and many counts, or a class for expanded clones, and some rows have none.

d_call clone_size j_call v_call cdr3_aa cdr3_nt
. . TRBJ2-5 TRBV5-8 CASSFTGTQYF TGTGCCAGCAGCTTCACGGGGACCCAGTACTTC
. . TRBJ2-3 TRBV6-1 CASSVRGAVSTDAQYF TGTGCCAGCAGTGTGCGAGGGGCTGTGAGCACAGATGCGCAGTATTTT
. . TRBJ1-6 TRBV6-1 CASTEPGIRNSPLHF TGTGCCAGCACCGAGCCAGGGATTCGGAATTCACCCCTCCACTTT
. . TRBJ2-1 TRBV6-1 CASGHPINNEQFF TGTGCCAGCGGACATCCTATAAACAATGAGCAGTTCTTC
. . TRBJ2-7 TRBV27 CASSLTRDSTYEQYF TGTGCCAGCAGTTTAACCCGGGACTCAACCTACGAGCAGTACTTC
TRBD1 . TRBJ2-4 TRBV10-3 CAGKGAGHRDIQYF TGTGCGGGCAAGGGGGCGGGTCACCGAGACATCCAGTACTTC
TRBD2 . TRBJ2-5 TRBV27 CAGSGGSSPDTQYF TGTGCGGGCAGCGGGGGAAGTAGCCCAGATACCCAGTACTTC
. once TRBJ2-7 TRBV7-6 CASSPQGISYEQYF TGTGCCAGCAGCCCTCAGGGGATCTCCTACGAGCAGTACTTC
. medium-sized TRBJ2-2 TRBV10-2 CASSLGNTGELFF TGCGCCAGCAGTTTAGGAAACACCGGGGAGCTGTTTTTT
TRBD2 . TRBJ2-2 TRBV27 CASSFRLAGAVTDTGELFF TGTGCCAGCAGTTTTCGGCTAGCGGGAGCCGTTACCGACACCGGGGAGCTGTTTTTT
. medium-sized TRBJ2-5 TRBV27 CASSSGRLQETQYF TGTGCCAGCAGTAGTGGTAGACTGCAAGAGACCCAGTACTTC
TRBD2 . TRBJ2-3 TRBV4-2 CASSQDTSGRQGDTQCF TGTGCCAGCAGCCAAGATACTAGCGGACGCCAAGGAGATACGCAGTGTTTT
. . TRBJ2-4 TRBV27 CASSLRFHDTQYF TGTGCCAGCAGTCTCCGGTTCCATGACACTCAGTACTTC
. . TRBJ2-4 TRBV27 CASRRGVGVKDIQYF TGTGCCAGCAGGAGGGGGGTGGGAGTGAAGGACATTCAGTATTTC
. . TRBJ1-2 TRBV4-1 CASSQDVDRHYGYTF TGCGCCAGCAGCCAAGATGTTGACAGGCACTATGGCTACACCTTC